Below are 30 T cell receptor beta chains sequenced from a single sample in a study of T cells in Graves' hyperthyroidism and ophthalmopathy. TCR beta CDR3 sequences were amplified from RNA transcripts. Researchers ran a first-round RT-PCR on the TCR CDR3 using the HTBI primer set. TCRdb redid the calling of the multiplex PCR reads with MiXCR, one entry per CDR3 protein. The data show over 700,000 distinct CDR3 sequences, around 40% seen once. The sequenced material came from blood. These receptors came from a woman in her thirties or forties with Graves' hyperthyroidism.

Only a few counts were recorded for this clonotype. This clone may be a read error of a much larger clone one base away. The CDR3 DNA is TGCGCCAGCAGCCGCGGACTAGCGGGGTTCCAAGAGACCCAGTACTTC. It yields the protein CASSRGLAGFQETQYF. The chain couples TRBV5-1 to TRBJ2-5; 12 bases line up with TRBD2. The CDR3 loop spans 16 amino acids. V lost 4 bases to trimming and J lost 1 base; unmatched junction nucleotides: 5. Germline V lookup: CDR1 SGHRS, CDR2 YFSETQ. Drawing the rest from reference TRBV5-1 and TRBJ2-5, the complete variable domain is KAGVTQTPRYLIKTRGQQVTLSCSPISGHRSVSWYQQTPGQGLQFLFEYFSETQRNKGNFPGRFSGRQFSNSRSEMNVSTLELGDSALYLCASSRGLAGFQETQYFGPGTRLLVL.

The chain employs TRBV9 and TRBJ1-6; D possibly corresponds to TRBD1 (5 bases). The CDR3 runs 16 residues. The V end was cut by 6 bases, the J end by 3 bases, with 16 bases between. Germline-derived CDR1 and CDR2 are SGDLS and YYNGEE. The CDR3 protein is CASTRGREIYNSPLHF. In DNA form, the CDR3 reads TGTGCCAGCACCCGGGGCAGGGAGATCTATAATTCACCCCTCCACTTT.

This clonotype was found many times. The chain links TRBV7-2 to TRBJ2-5, with 8 bases matching TRBD1. Germline CDR1 SGHTA, CDR2 FQGNSA. The CDR3 length is 15 residues. V lost 0 bases, J lost 5 bases, and 5 bases stayed unmatched. The CDR3 nucleotides read TGTGCCAGCAGCTTAGCCGACAGGGGAGGCGAGACCCAGTACTTC. This sequence encodes CASSLADRGGETQYF.

This clonotype was recorded a few times. The chain carries TRBV7-2 and TRBJ2-1, with D possibly called TRBD1 or TRBD2 (7 bases each). V shed 5 bases and J shed 4 bases, with 15 bases lying between them. This CDR3 has 15 amino acids. The germline gives CDR1 SGHTA, CDR2 FQGNSA. CDR3 coding DNA: TGTGCCAGCAGCCAACAGGGGAGGGCTTACAATGAGCAGTTCTTC. Encoded protein: CASSQQGRAYNEQFF.

The J gene is TRBJ2-3, the V gene TRBV20-1; D is possibly TRBD2 (5 bases). The germline V gene encodes CDR1 DFQATT and CDR2 SNEGSKA (reference sequence). The CDR3 has 13 amino acids. V was clipped by 0 bases and J by 7 bases, with 11 bases between them. CDR3 in amino acids: CSARDLSGYTQYF. DNA of the CDR3: TGCAGTGCTAGAGATTTGTCGGGATATACGCAGTATTTT.

This chain joins TRBV20-1 and TRBJ2-5, with 7 bases fitting TRBD2. The CDR3 consists of 13 residues. After removal of 5 bases from V and 4 bases from J, the junction contained 7 bases not matched to a gene. Germline V gene lookup returns CDR1 DFQATT and CDR2 SNEGSKA (reference sequence). CDR3 DNA sequence: TGCAGTGCTCCGTGGGGGGGAGGAGAGACCCAGTACTTC. It specifies CSAPWGGGETQYF.

As for this clonotype: Just one base apart from a much larger clone, this may be a read error. V gene TRBV12-3 or TRBV12-4 combines with J gene TRBJ1-4, with no clear D. The CDR3 sequence is 13 residues long. CDR3: CASSLWGTEKLVF. In DNA, the CDR3 is TGTGCCAGCAGTTTATGGGGTACTGAAAAACTGGTTTTT.

This clonotype appeared a few times. V and J are TRBV5-5 and TRBJ1-2; D call uncertain. Trimming took off 7 bases at V and 7 bases at J, with 17 bases between the two ends. The CDR3 has 13 residues. In germline, CDR1 is SGHKS, CDR2 YYEKEE (reference sequence). The CDR3 loop is CASSPPVTAGYTF. DNA of the CDR3: TGTGCCAGCTCACCACCCGTCACCGCTGGCTACACCTTC.

Of note for this clonotype: A much larger clone lies a single base off, so this may be a read error. CDR3 nucleotide sequence: TGTGCCAGCAGTGGACAGGGGATGGAGCAGTACGTC. Translated: CASSGQGMEQYV. The rearrangement uses TRBV12-3 or TRBV12-4 and TRBJ2-7; 9 positions match TRBD1. The ends lost 5 bases at V and 7 bases at J; junction bases unmatched: 3. The length of the CDR3 is 12 residues.

This rearrangement joins TRBV7-2 to TRBJ2-3, with 8 bases that match TRBD1. The junction had 9 bases not matched to a gene; V was cut back by 3 bases and J by 4 bases. Germline CDR1 and CDR2: SGHTA and FQGNSA. The CDR3 contains 16 residues. Written as DNA, the CDR3 is TGTGCCAGCAGCTTCCTCAGGGGGCGCGGGTCAGATACGCAGTATTTT. Protein: CASSFLRGRGSDTQYF.

The genes are TRBV29-1 and TRBJ2-7; 10 bases are a match to TRBD1. This CDR3 is 17 amino acids long. V shed 2 bases, J shed 7 bases, and the junction held 17 bases outside the gene matches. The germline V gene encodes CDR1 SQVTM and CDR2 ANQGSEA. The chain's CDR3 is CSVESPKPGQGVGEQYF. CDR3 coding DNA: TGCAGCGTTGAAAGCCCCAAGCCCGGACAGGGGGTGGGGGAGCAGTACTTC.

Turning to this clonotype: A much larger clone is a single base away; this may be a read error. The chain employs TRBV6-6 and TRBJ1-5; D not certain. Trimming stripped 10 bases from V and 5 bases from J, with 15 bases between. The length of the CDR3 is 13 residues. CDR1 is MNHNY, CDR2 SVGAGI, per germline (reference sequence). The DNA of the CDR3 is TGTGCCATAAATATGGATATGGATCAGCCCCAGCATTTT. Its translation: CAINMDMDQPQHF.

Regarding this clonotype: The conserved phenylalanine or tryptophan normally closing the CDR3 is absent here, so this likely arose from a read error. The chain links TRBV6-5 to TRBJ2-5, with 10 bases identical to TRBD2. Losses at the gene ends were 4 bases for V and 1 base for J; bases not matched to a gene: 3. The V gene's germline CDR1 is MNHEY and CDR2 SVGAGI. There are 15 residues in the CDR3. The CDR3 loop reads CASSLSSGSQETQYL. The CDR3, as DNA: TGTGCCAGCAGTTTGTCTAGCGGGAGCCAAGAGACCCAGTACCTC.

The chain has TRBV7-3 and TRBJ2-1, with D unclear. V was clipped by 3 bases and J by 6 bases, with 9 bases between them. The CDR3 runs to 13 residues. Germline assignment: CDR1 SGHTA and CDR2 FQGTGA. In nucleotides, the CDR3 is TGTGCCAGCAGCTTCGGCGGCTCCAATGAGCAGTTCTTC. Protein product: CASSFGGSNEQFF.

The chain uses TRBV10-3 and TRBJ2-5; 7 nucleotides line up with TRBD1. V dropped 6 bases and J dropped 4; count of bases not matched to a gene: 2. Germline V gene data show CDR1 as ENHRY and CDR2 as SYGVKD. The CDR3 length is 12 residues. CDR3 in amino acids: CAIRHRGETQYF. CDR3 bases: TGTGCCATCAGACACAGGGGAGAGACCCAGTACTTC.

This clonotype has just a few counts. The rearrangement joins TRBV7-2 to TRBJ2-7; D is perhaps TRBD2 (5 bases). Looked up from germline, CDR1 is SGHTA and CDR2 is FQGNSA. This CDR3 comprises 12 residues. Trimming stripped 11 bases from V and 1 base from J, with 12 bases between. The CDR3 sequence is CASTGGSYEQYF. In DNA, the CDR3 is TGTGCCTCCACTGGCGGGTCCTACGAGCAGTACTTC.

V and J are TRBV6-5 and TRBJ1-6; 10 positions match TRBD1. J was trimmed by 9 bases and V by 0 bases; bases with no gene match: 5. The CDR3 sequence is 16 residues long. The germline V gene encodes CDR1 MNHEY and CDR2 SVGAGI. The CDR3 DNA is TGTGCCAGCAGTTACTCGACAGGGGGCGCGGGTTCACCCCTCCACTTT. Its protein product is CASSYSTGGAGSPLHF.

The rearrangement uses TRBV20-1 and TRBJ2-2; possible D gene TRBD2, 6 bases. This CDR3 contains 18 residues. Germline CDR1 is DFQATT and CDR2 is SNEGSKA (reference sequence). With 0 bases removed from V and 6 bases from J, the gap between germline ends came to 23 bases. CDR3 loop: CSARDRPGRLSGPGELFF. The CDR3 DNA follows: TGCAGTGCTAGAGACCGCCCCGGGAGACTTAGCGGACCCGGGGAGCTGTTTTTT.

CDR3 coding DNA: TGTGCCAGCAGTGCTCCCCGGACGGGCGCGAACACCGGGGAGCTGTTTTTT. Protein sequence: CASSAPRTGANTGELFF. The chain joins TRBV25-1 to TRBJ2-2; D gene uncertain. CDR1 is MGHDK and CDR2 is SYGVNS in the germline V gene. Trimming stripped 4 bases from V and 0 bases from J, with 15 bases between. The CDR3 contains 17 residues.

In its sample, this clonotype was seen many times. The chain has TRBV19 and TRBJ2-7; 11 bases align to TRBD2. This CDR3 spans 15 amino acids. Germline CDR1 and CDR2: LNHDA and SQIVND (reference sequence). V lost 4 bases to trimming and J lost 5 bases; unmatched junction nucleotides: 7. The CDR3: CASSTTLAGGNEQYF. The CDR3 nucleotides are TGTGCCAGTAGTACGACGCTAGCGGGGGGTAACGAGCAGTACTTC.

This chain links TRBV5-1 with TRBJ2-2; D unresolved. Trimming left V 0 bases short and J 3 bases short, with 9 bases between. This CDR3 spans 15 amino acids. Germline values: CDR1 SGHRS, CDR2 YFSETQ. CDR3: CASSLEGSDTGELFF. The CDR3 nucleotides read TGCGCCAGCAGCTTGGAGGGCTCGGACACCGGGGAGCTGTTTTTT.

Notes on this clonotype: Just one base apart from a much larger clone, this may be a read error. The genes are TRBV12-3 or TRBV12-4 and TRBJ2-7, with 9 nucleotides matching TRBD1. This CDR3 spans 12 amino acids. The CDR3 nucleotides are TGTGCCAGCGGGGACAGGGTGTACGGGCAGTACTTC. Protein: CASGDRVYGQYF.

This clonotype was counted ten times or more. The chain uses TRBV19 and TRBJ2-7; D remains ambiguous. V gave up 1 base and J gave up 10 bases, with 14 bases separating them. The CDR3 runs to 13 residues. Germline lookup yields CDR1 LNHDA and CDR2 SQIVND (reference sequence). This CDR3 is CASSIGSAAEQYF. The CDR3 coding sequence is TGTGCCAGTAGTATAGGCTCTGCTGCCGAACAGTACTTC.

This clonotype appeared many times. The chain recombines TRBV7-2 with TRBJ1-5; D uncertain. The CDR3 contains 16 residues. V was pared by 1 base and J by 0 bases, with 10 bases between. The germline CDR1 and CDR2 sequences are SGHTA and FQGNSA. The DNA for the CDR3 is TGTGCCAGCAGCTTAGGGGCGGCTTATAGCAATCAGCCCCAGCATTTT. Protein sequence: CASSLGAAYSNQPQHF.

The sample holds many counts of this clonotype. The rearrangement links TRBV7-2 to TRBJ1-1; D remains unclear. V shed 5 bases and J shed 1 base, with 8 bases lying between them. This CDR3 has 13 residues. The germline V gene encodes CDR1 SGHTA and CDR2 FQGNSA. CDR3 DNA sequence: TGTGCCAGCAGCCCAACGCCGAACACTGAAGCTTTCTTT. Amino acid sequence: CASSPTPNTEAFF.

The V and J genes are TRBV5-1 and TRBJ1-6; 8 bases are shared with TRBD1. This CDR3 has 15 amino acids. With 5 bases clipped from V and 5 bases from J, the junction kept 6 bases outside the gene matches. The germline V gene has CDR1 SGHRS and CDR2 YFSETQ. The CDR3 sequence is CASRPATGDNSPLHF. The DNA for the CDR3 is TGCGCCAGCAGACCTGCGACAGGGGATAATTCACCCCTCCACTTT.

This clonotype has just a few counts. The chain carries TRBV9 and TRBJ1-3, with 7 bases aligning to TRBD1. The CDR3 spans 17 residues. CDR1 and CDR2 (germline): SGDLS, YYNGEE. V was pared by 4 bases and J by 0 bases, with 10 bases of the junction left unmatched. As DNA, the CDR3 is TGTGCCAGCAGCCGACACCGGGACAGCTTCTCTGGAAACACCATATATTTT. Protein: CASSRHRDSFSGNTIYF.

This rearrangement joins TRBV14 to TRBJ1-1; D is undetermined. Germline-derived CDR1 and CDR2 are SGHDN and FVKESK. V was pared by 2 bases and J by 2 bases, with 12 bases between. The CDR3 loop spans 15 amino acids. CDR3 in DNA: TGTGCCAGCAGCCAACTCTGGGCGATAAACACTGAAGCTTTCTTT. Translated, it gives CASSQLWAINTEAFF.

This chain connects TRBV6-6 to TRBJ1-1, with 7 bases aligning to TRBD1. In germline, CDR1 is MNHNY, CDR2 SVGAGI (reference sequence). The CDR3 spans 15 residues. The trim removed 6 bases at V and 5 bases at J, leaving 12 bases unmatched. The DNA of the CDR3 is TGTGCCAGCAGCCCCCGGGACAGAGTTTTGACTGAAGCTTTCTTT. This codes for CASSPRDRVLTEAFF.

In this sample, this clonotype turned up many times. The V call is TRBV7-3, the J call TRBJ1-1, with D unresolved. This CDR3 comprises 14 residues. The V end was cut by 1 base, the J end by 2 bases, with 8 bases between. CDR1 and CDR2 from the germline V gene are SGHTA and FQGTGA. CDR3 protein: CASSLNTQNTEAFF. The CDR3 DNA reads as TGTGCCAGCAGCTTAAATACACAAAACACTGAAGCTTTCTTT.